The clone carrying this T cell receptor (beta chain) was seen more than once but under ten times. The CDR3 has 14 amino acids. Germline assignment: CDR1 WNHNN and CDR2 SYGVQD (reference sequence). V was trimmed by 3 bases and J by 1 base, leaving 10 bases between them. This entry belongs to a study of blood T cell repertoires in COVID-19. The method was immunoSEQ multiplex PCR; TCRdb's version includes in-frame clones alone and lacks a portion of them. The sample has 100,000 to 150,000 clones; over 75% are singletons. The origin of this receptor is a man aged 50 to 59 with acute or convalescent COVID-19. The chain employs TRBV10-1 and TRBJ2-7, with D possibly TRBD2 on 6 matching bases. Sequencing was carried out using peripheral blood. CDR3 amino acids: CASSDTGDSYEQYF. The CDR3 bases are TGCGCCAGCAGTGATACGGGAGATTCCTACGAGCAGTACTTC.